This entry describes one TCR beta chain. Its antigen is unknown. TCRdb reworked the 5' RACE reads into one entry per CDR3 protein, no DNA. The table lists 300,000 to 500,000 distinct CDR3 sequences. Germline CDR1 SGHNT, CDR2 YYREEE (reference sequence). This CDR3 spans 15 amino acids. These data are taken from a study of T cells expressing NK-cell markers. Study-wide context: Repertoires of TCR beta were obtained from T cells sorted as CD3+CD56+NKG2C+, CD3+CD56+NKG2C- and CD3+CD56-NKG2C+.

General observations from the study: As a fraction of CD8+ T cells, dominant NKG2C+ clonotypes reached about 1.0-8% in six donors. The CD3+CD56-NKG2C+ fraction of several donors was likewise dominated by these clonotypes.

This clonotype was sampled from a woman aged 50 to 60 in good health. The chain couples TRBV5-4 to TRBJ2-5; no DNA is available, so the TRBD1 call from TCRdb remains unchecked. The source material was blood T cells: a sorted CD56 or NKG2C T cell subset, CD4+ or CD8+ T cells, or bulk PBMC T cells (not recorded which). The CDR3 sequence: CASSLDQGRLETQYF. Full variable domain (remainder filled in from reference TRBV5-4 and TRBJ2-5): ETGVTQSPTHLIKTRGQQVTLRCSSQSGHNTVSWYQQALGQGPQFIFQYYREEENGRGNFPPRFSGLQFPNYSSELNVNALELDDSALYLCASSLDQGRLETQYFGPGTRLLVL.